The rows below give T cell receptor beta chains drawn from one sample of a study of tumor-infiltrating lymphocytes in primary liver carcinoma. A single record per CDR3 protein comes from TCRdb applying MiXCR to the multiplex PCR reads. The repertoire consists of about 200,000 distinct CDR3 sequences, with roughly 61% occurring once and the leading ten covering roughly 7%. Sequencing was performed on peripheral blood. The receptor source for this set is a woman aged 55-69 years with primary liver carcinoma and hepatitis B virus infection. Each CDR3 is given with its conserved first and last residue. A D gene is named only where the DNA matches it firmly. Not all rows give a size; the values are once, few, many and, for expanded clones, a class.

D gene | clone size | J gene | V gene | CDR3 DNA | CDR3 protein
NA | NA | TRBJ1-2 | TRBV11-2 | TGTGCCAGCAGCTTAGATGGGGCCTATGGCCACACCTTC | CASSLDGAYGHTF
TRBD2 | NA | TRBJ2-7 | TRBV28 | TGTGCCTGCAGTCGGACTAGCGGGAGCTACGAGCAGTACTTC | CACSRTSGSYEQYF
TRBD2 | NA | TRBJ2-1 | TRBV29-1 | TGCAACGTCGTGGGGACTAGCGGGAGGTATGAACAGTTCTTC | CNVVGTSGRYEQFF
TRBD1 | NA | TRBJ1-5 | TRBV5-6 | TGTGCCAGCAGCAAGACAGGGGTTAGCAATCAGCCCCAGCATTTT | CASSKTGVSNQPQHF
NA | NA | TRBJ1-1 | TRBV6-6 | TGTGCCAGCAAATACGACGGAACCACTGTAGCTTCCTTT | CASKYDGTTVASF
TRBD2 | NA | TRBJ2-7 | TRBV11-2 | TGTGTCAGCATCTCCAGCGGGAGGTCCTACGAGCAGTACTTC | CVSISSGRSYEQYF
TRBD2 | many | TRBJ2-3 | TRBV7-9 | TGTGCCAGCAGCTTAGTAGGCGGGAGGACCACAGATACGCAGTATTTT | CASSLVGGRTTDTQYF
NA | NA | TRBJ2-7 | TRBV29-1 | TGCAGCGTTGACGAGGGGAGACGATCTAGAGAGCAGTACTTC | CSVDEGRRSREQYF
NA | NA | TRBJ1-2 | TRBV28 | TGTGCCAACAGTTTATGGAACTATCGCTACACCTTC | CANSLWNYRYTF
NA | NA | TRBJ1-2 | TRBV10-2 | TGCGCCAGCAATGATAATACAGGAACTAGAGGCTACACCTTC | CASNDNTGTRGYTF
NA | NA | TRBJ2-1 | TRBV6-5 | TGTGCCAGCAGTCCGGACGGTAACTATGAGCAGTTCTTC | CASSPDGNYEQFF
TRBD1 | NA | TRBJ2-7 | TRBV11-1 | TGTGTCAGCAGCTTATTCGGCCAGGGGGCCTACGAGCAGTACTTC | CVSSLFGQGAYEQYF
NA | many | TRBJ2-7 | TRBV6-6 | TGTGCCAGCAGTACCTCTCTGGACGAGCGGCCAGGGAGGTCCTACGAGCAGTACTTC | CASSTSLDERPGRSYEQYF
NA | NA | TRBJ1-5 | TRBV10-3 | TGTGCCATCAGCCTAGGGGCAGCGAATAGCAATCAGCCCCAGCATTTT | CAISLGAANSNQPQHF
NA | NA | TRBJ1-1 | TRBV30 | TGTGCCTGGAATCGGGGAATCGGCACTGAAGCTTTCTTT | CAWNRGIGTEAFF
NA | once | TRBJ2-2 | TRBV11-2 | TGTGCCAGCAGCTTAGATCAAAGCACCTGGAAGCTGTTTTTT | CASSLDQSTWKLFF
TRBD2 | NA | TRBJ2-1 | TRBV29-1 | TGCAGCGTTACGAAGAGGGGGACTAGCGGGAGCAATGGGCAGTTCTTC | CSVTKRGTSGSNGQFF
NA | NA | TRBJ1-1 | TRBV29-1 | TGCAGCGTTAAGTCTCCAAGGGCGTCAAACACTGAAGCTCTCTTT | CSVKSPRASNTEALF
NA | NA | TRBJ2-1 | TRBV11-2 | TGTGCCGGCATCTCACTAGCCGGTACCTACAATGAGCAGTTCTTC | CAGISLAGTYNEQFF
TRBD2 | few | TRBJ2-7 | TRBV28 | TGTGCCAGCAGTTCCATCAGGACTAGCGGGAGTATCCACGAGCAGTACTTC | CASSSIRTSGSIHEQYF